This T cell receptor beta chain was sequenced for a study of blood T cell repertoires in COVID-19. In the study overall: The samples span acute and convalescent COVID-19 from the United States, Italy and Spain.

Clones were read by immunoSEQ multiplex PCR, and TCRdb kept only the in-frame ones, dropping some. Of about 55,000 clones in the sample, more than 60% were seen once. Germline V gives CDR1 SGHKS, CDR2 YYEKEE (reference sequence). After removal of 4 bases from V and 2 bases from J, the junction contained 7 bases not matched to a gene. CDR3 size: 16 residues. The V gene is TRBV5-5, the J gene TRBJ2-5; TRBD2 aligns across 11 bases. The sequence derives from a woman in her seventies with acute or convalescent COVID-19. The sample comprised peripheral blood. This CDR3 reads CASSLRLAGPQETQYF. The CDR3 DNA reads as TGTGCCAGCAGCCTTAGACTAGCGGGGCCTCAAGAGACCCAGTACTTC.